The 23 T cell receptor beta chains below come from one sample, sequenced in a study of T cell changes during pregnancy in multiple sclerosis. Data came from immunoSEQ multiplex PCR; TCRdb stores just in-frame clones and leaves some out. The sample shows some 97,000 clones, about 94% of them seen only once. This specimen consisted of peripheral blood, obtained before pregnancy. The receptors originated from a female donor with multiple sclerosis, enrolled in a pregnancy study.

The CDR3 reads CASSSVTDSRNTGELFF. The CDR3, as DNA: TGTGCCAGCAGCTCAGTAACTGACTCGAGGAACACCGGGGAGCTGTTTTTT. The chain couples TRBV13 to TRBJ2-2; no clear D. The germline CDR1 and CDR2 sequences are PRHDT and FYEKMQ (reference sequence). The CDR3 sequence is 17 residues long. Trimming took off 4 bases at V and 1 base at J, with 16 bases between the two ends.

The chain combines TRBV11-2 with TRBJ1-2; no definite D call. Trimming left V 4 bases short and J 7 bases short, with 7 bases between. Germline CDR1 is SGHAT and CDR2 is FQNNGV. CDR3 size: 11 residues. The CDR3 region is CASSYGSGYTF. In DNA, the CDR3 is TGTGCCAGCAGCTATGGGAGTGGCTACACCTTC. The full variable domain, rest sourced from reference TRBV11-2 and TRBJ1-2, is EAGVAQSPRYKIIEKRQSVAFWCNPISGHATLYWYQQILGQGPKLLIQFQNNGVVDDSQLPKDRFSAERLKGVDSTLKIQPAKLEDSAVYLCASSYGSGYTFGSGTRLTVV.

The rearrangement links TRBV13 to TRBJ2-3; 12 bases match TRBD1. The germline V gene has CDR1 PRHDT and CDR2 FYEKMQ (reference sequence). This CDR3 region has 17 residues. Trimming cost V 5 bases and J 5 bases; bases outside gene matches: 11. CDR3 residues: CASSRDRGLIVGDTQYF. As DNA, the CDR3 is TGTGCCAGCAGCCGGGACAGGGGGCTAATTGTGGGAGATACGCAGTATTTT.

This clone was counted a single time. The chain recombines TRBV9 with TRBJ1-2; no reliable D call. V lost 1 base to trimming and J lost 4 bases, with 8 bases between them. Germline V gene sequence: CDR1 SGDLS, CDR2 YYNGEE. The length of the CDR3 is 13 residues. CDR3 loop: CASSVWAGYGYTF. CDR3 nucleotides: TGTGCCAGCAGCGTATGGGCCGGCTATGGCTACACCTTC.

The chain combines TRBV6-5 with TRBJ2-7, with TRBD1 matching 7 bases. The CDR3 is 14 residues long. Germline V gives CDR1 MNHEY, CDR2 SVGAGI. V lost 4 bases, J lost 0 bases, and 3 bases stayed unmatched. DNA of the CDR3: TGTGCCAGCAGTTCGGGACAGATCTCCTACGAGCAGTACTTC. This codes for CASSSGQISYEQYF.

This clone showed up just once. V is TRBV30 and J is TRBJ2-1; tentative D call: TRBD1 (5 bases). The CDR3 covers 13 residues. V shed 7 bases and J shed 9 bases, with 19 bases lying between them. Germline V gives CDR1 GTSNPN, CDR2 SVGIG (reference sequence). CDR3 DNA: TGTGCCTACAAAACGACAGTCTTAGGTGAGCAGTTCTTC. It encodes CAYKTTVLGEQFF.

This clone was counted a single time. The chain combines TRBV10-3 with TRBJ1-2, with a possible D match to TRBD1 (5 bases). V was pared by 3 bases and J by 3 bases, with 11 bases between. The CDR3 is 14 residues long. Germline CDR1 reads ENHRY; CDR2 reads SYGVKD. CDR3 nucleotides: TGTGCCATCAGTGAACCCCCGGGGGACTATGGCTACACCTTC. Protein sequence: CAISEPPGDYGYTF.

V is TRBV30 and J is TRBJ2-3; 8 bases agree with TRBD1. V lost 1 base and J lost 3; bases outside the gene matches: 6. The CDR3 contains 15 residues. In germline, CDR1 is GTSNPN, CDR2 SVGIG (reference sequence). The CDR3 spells CAWSGNRGITDTQYF. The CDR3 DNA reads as TGTGCCTGGAGTGGAAACAGGGGGATAACAGATACGCAGTATTTT.

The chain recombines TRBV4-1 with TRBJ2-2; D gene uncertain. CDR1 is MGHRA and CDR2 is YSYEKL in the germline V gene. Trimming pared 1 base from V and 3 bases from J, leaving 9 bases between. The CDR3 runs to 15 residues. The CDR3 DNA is TGCGCCAGCAGCCAAGTTGGCGGATACACCGGGGAGCTGTTTTTT. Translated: CASSQVGGYTGELFF.

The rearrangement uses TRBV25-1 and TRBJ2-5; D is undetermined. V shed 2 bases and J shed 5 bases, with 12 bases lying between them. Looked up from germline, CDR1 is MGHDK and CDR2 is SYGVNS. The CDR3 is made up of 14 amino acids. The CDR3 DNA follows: TGTGCCAGCAGTGAAATCCGAGCGTGGGAGACCCAGTACTTC. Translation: CASSEIRAWETQYF.

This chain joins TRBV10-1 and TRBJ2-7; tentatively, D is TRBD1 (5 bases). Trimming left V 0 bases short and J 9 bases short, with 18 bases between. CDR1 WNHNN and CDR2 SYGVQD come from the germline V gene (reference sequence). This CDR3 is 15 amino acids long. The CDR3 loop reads CASSESGRDGHGQYF. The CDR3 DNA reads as TGCGCCAGCAGTGAGTCAGGCAGGGATGGGCACGGGCAGTACTTC.

CDR3 sequence reads: CASSHAPTGVSEKLFF. In DNA, the CDR3 is TGCGCCAGCAGTCACGCACCGACAGGGGTTAGCGAAAAACTGTTTTTT. The chain couples TRBV23-1 to TRBJ1-4, with 8 bases lining up with TRBD1. TRBV23-1 is reported as an ORF; its role is uncertain. V trimming: 3 bases; J trimming: 8 bases; junction bases outside the gene matches: 11. The CDR3 spans 16 residues.

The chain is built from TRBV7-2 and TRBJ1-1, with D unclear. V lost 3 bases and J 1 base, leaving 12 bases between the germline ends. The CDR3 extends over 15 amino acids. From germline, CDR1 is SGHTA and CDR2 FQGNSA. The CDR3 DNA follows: TGTGCCAGCAGCTTCCTGGCGGGTGGGAACACTGAAGCTTTCTTT. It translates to CASSFLAGGNTEAFF.

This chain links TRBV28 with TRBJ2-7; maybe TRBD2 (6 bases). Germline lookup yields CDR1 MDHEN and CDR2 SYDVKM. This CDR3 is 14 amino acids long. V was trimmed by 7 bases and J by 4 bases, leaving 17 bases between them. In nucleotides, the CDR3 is TGTGCCAGCATCTCGGGAGTGAATCAATACGAGCAGTACTTC. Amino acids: CASISGVNQYEQYF.

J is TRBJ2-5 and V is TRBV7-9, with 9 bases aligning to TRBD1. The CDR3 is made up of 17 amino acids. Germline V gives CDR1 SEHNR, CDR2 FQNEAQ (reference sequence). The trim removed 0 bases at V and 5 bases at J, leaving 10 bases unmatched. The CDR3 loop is CASSLAQGGQGRETQYF. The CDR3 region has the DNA TGTGCCAGCAGCTTAGCTCAGGGGGGACAGGGCCGGGAGACCCAGTACTTC.

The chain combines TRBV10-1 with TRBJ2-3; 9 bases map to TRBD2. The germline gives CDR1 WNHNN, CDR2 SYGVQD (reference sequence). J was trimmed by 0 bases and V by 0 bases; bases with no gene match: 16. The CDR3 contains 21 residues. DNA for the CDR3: TGCGCCAGCAGTGAGTCGGCGGGAGGGCCCAGGGAACCCTTGAGCACAGATACGCAGTATTTT. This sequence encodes CASSESAGGPREPLSTDTQYF.

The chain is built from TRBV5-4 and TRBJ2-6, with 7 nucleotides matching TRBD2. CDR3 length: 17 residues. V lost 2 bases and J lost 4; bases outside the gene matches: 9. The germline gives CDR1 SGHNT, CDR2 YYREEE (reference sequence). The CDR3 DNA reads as TGTGCCAGCAGCTTACGGGACTACAGAAAGGGGGCCAACGTCCTGACTTTC. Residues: CASSLRDYRKGANVLTF.

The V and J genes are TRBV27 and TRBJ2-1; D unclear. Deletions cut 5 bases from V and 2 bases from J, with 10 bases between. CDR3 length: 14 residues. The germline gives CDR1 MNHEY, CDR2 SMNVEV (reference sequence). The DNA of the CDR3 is TGTGCCAGCAGTCACCGAGCTGCCTACAATGAGCAGTTCTTC. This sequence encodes CASSHRAAYNEQFF.

CDR3 DNA: TGCGCCAGCAGCTTGGGGACACACTATGGCTACACCTTC. The encoded protein is CASSLGTHYGYTF. The J gene is TRBJ1-2, the V gene TRBV5-1; TRBD1 is a possible D gene (5 bases). The CDR3 loop spans 13 amino acids. The germline CDR1 and CDR2 sequences are SGHRS and YFSETQ. Deletions cut 0 bases from V and 3 bases from J, with 6 bases between.

CDR3 nucleotides: TGTGCCAGCAATCTAGCGGGAGGGCCGGGATACGAGCAGTACTTC. Its protein is CASNLAGGPGYEQYF. The V and J genes are TRBV2 and TRBJ2-7; 12 bases line up with TRBD2. The CDR3 totals 15 residues. V was pared by 7 bases and J by 4 bases, with 8 bases of the junction left unmatched. From germline, CDR1 is SNHLY and CDR2 FYNNEI. Full variable domain (missing parts from reference TRBV2 and TRBJ2-7): EPEVTQTPSHQVTQMGQEVILRCVPISNHLYFYWYRQILGQKVEFLVSFYNNEISEKSEIFDDQFSVERPDGSNFTLKIRSTKLEDSAMYFCASNLAGGPGYEQYFGPGTRLTVT.

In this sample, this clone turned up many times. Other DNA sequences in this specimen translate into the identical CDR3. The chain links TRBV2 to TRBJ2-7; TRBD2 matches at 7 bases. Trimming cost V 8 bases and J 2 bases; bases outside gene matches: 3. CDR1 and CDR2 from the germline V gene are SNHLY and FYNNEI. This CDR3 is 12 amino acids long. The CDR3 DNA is TGTGCCAGCCGAAGCGGGGCCTACGAGCAGTACTTC. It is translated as CASRSGAYEQYF. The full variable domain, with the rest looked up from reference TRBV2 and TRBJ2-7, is EPEVTQTPSHQVTQMGQEVILRCVPISNHLYFYWYRQILGQKVEFLVSFYNNEISEKSEIFDDQFSVERPDGSNFTLKIRSTKLEDSAMYFCASRSGAYEQYFGPGTRLTVT.

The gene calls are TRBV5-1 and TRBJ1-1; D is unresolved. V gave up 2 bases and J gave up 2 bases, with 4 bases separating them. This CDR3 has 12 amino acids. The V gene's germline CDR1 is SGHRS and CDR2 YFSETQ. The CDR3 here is CASSFINTEAFF. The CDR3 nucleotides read TGCGCCAGCAGCTTTATTAACACTGAAGCTTTCTTT.

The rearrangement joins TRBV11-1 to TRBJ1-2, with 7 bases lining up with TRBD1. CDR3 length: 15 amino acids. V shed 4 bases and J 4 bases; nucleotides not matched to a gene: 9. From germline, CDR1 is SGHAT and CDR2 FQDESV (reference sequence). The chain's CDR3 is CASSSTGTDLYGYTF. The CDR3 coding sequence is TGTGCCAGCAGCTCAACCGGGACAGACCTCTATGGCTACACCTTC.